These 27 T cell receptor beta chains share one sample of origin, sequenced in a study of cytomegalovirus exposure and HLA in healthy donors. Data came from immunoSEQ multiplex PCR; TCRdb stores just in-frame clones and leaves some out. This table holds about 76,000 clones, nearly 95% found once. Sequencing was carried out using PBMCs. The receptors here all came from a man in his late teens or twenties in good health and CMV-seropositive.

This chain uses TRBV28 with TRBJ1-5; tentatively, D is TRBD1 (5 bases). V dropped 7 bases and J dropped 7 bases, with 17 bases sitting between them. The CDR3 contains 14 residues. Germline V CDR1 and CDR2: MDHEN, SYDVKM. The CDR3 is CASNQIGAWQPQHF. In DNA, the CDR3 is TGTGCCAGCAACCAGATAGGGGCATGGCAGCCCCAGCATTTT.

This chain uses TRBV6-5 with TRBJ1-1; tentative D call: TRBD1 (6 bases). Germline CDR1 MNHEY, CDR2 SVGAGI. V gave up 0 bases and J gave up 4 bases, with 15 bases separating them. This CDR3 spans 16 amino acids. The CDR3 loop reads CASSYSAGALITEAFF. The CDR3 DNA follows: TGTGCCAGCAGTTACTCGGCGGGGGCCTTGATCACTGAAGCTTTCTTT.

The chain joins TRBV4-2 to TRBJ1-3, with D perhaps matching TRBD1 (6 bases). V dropped 2 bases and J dropped 4 bases, with 12 bases sitting between them. Per germline, CDR1 LGHNA and CDR2 YNFKEQ. The CDR3 is 15 amino acids. The CDR3 region has the DNA TGTGCCAGCAGCCAAACAGGGACGGCAGGAAACACCATATATTTT. It translates to CASSQTGTAGNTIYF.

This chain connects TRBV30 to TRBJ2-7, with D perhaps TRBD1 (5 bases). CDR1 and CDR2 (germline): GTSNPN, SVGIG (reference sequence). Trimming took off 2 bases at V and 2 bases at J, with 10 bases between the two ends. CDR3 size: 13 residues. The CDR3 DNA follows: TGTGCCTGGAGTCCGGACATAGCCTACGAGCAGTACTTC. It specifies CAWSPDIAYEQYF.

V and J are TRBV30 and TRBJ2-7, with 9 bases aligning to TRBD1. The CDR3 runs to 17 residues. Losses at the gene ends were 2 bases for V and 3 bases for J; bases not matched to a gene: 14. Germline assignment: CDR1 GTSNPN and CDR2 SVGIG (reference sequence). CDR3 in amino acids: CAWSRSDGTGLFYEQYF. In nucleotides, the CDR3 is TGTGCCTGGAGTCGGTCGGATGGGACAGGGCTTTTCTACGAGCAGTACTTC.

The chain couples TRBV6-6 to TRBJ2-1; TRBD1 aligns across 8 bases. The CDR3 is 14 amino acids. The V gene's germline CDR1 is MNHNY and CDR2 SVGAGI (reference sequence). The V gene end was trimmed by 7 bases and the J gene end by 3 bases; junction bases not matched to a gene: 5. CDR3 residues: CASTGGRRYNEQFF. CDR3 nucleotide sequence: TGTGCCAGCACAGGGGGCCGCCGCTACAATGAGCAGTTCTTC.

The rearrangement uses TRBV13 and TRBJ2-3; D remains ambiguous. The germline V gene encodes CDR1 PRHDT and CDR2 FYEKMQ (reference sequence). The CDR3 spans 15 residues. V was pared by 2 bases and J by 0 bases, with 9 bases between. CDR3 region: CASSLKATSTDTQYF. The CDR3 nucleotides are TGTGCCAGCAGCTTAAAAGCGACTAGCACAGATACGCAGTATTTT.

The chain has TRBV29-1 and TRBJ2-3; 14 bases line up with TRBD2. Germline V CDR1 and CDR2: SQVTM, ANQGSEA. The ends lost 4 bases at V and 6 bases at J; junction bases unmatched: 6. CDR3 length equals 15 residues. The chain's CDR3 is CSVVTSGRGSDTQYF. The CDR3 DNA reads TGCAGCGTTGTGACTAGCGGGAGGGGGTCGGATACGCAGTATTTT.

The J gene is TRBJ2-3, the V gene TRBV27, with a possible D match to TRBD1 (6 bases). The CDR3 loop spans 15 amino acids. The germline V and J ends were trimmed by 3 bases and 4 bases, with 14 bases remaining between them. Germline V gene lookup returns CDR1 MNHEY and CDR2 SMNVEV (reference sequence). CDR3 sequence reads: CASSFKGRGADTQYF. The DNA of the CDR3 is TGTGCCAGCAGTTTCAAGGGCAGGGGTGCAGATACGCAGTATTTT.

The genes are TRBV7-9 and TRBJ1-4; the D is unclear. The CDR3 consists of 12 residues. Germline lookup yields CDR1 SEHNR and CDR2 FQNEAQ (reference sequence). V lost 2 bases to trimming and J lost 7 bases, with 5 bases between them. The CDR3 loop is CASSLSSEKLFF. Here the CDR3 DNA reads TGTGCCAGCAGCTTATCGTCTGAAAAACTGTTTTTT.

This chain uses TRBV7-8 with TRBJ2-2; TRBD2 matches at 14 bases. CDR1 and CDR2 (germline): SGHVS, FQNEAQ. The CDR3 is 19 amino acids. The V segment lost 5 bases and the J segment 1 base; nucleotides outside the gene matches: 9. This chain's CDR3 is CASSPRGLAGVGNTGELFF. CDR3 nucleotide sequence: TGTGCCAGCAGCCCTAGGGGACTAGCGGGAGTGGGGAACACCGGGGAGCTGTTTTTT.

The chain combines TRBV5-4 with TRBJ1-2; the match to TRBD1 covers 7 bases. V lost 4 bases, J lost 7 bases, and 10 bases stayed unmatched. CDR1 and CDR2 (germline): SGHNT, YYREEE (reference sequence). The CDR3 runs 14 residues. The DNA of the CDR3 is TGTGCCAGCAGCAGGGACAGCACCGGGGGTGGCTACACCTTC. It specifies CASSRDSTGGGYTF.

V gene TRBV10-3 combines with J gene TRBJ2-1; 9 nucleotides align to TRBD1. The CDR3 loop spans 19 amino acids. CDR1 is ENHRY, CDR2 SYGVKD, per germline. The V gene end was trimmed by 2 bases and the J gene end by 5 bases; junction bases not matched to a gene: 16. CDR3 amino acids: CAISEPGDPRTGVHNEQFF. The CDR3 DNA reads TGTGCCATCAGTGAGCCCGGGGATCCCCGGACAGGGGTTCACAATGAGCAGTTCTTC.

The CDR3: CASSLGEEGTEAFF. CDR3 bases: TGTGCCAGCAGCTTGGGGGAAGAGGGCACTGAAGCTTTCTTT. The V and J genes are TRBV5-6 and TRBJ1-1; unclear D gene. The CDR3 contains 14 residues. V was shortened by 0 bases and J by 4 bases, with 10 bases between the two germline ends. CDR1 SGHDT and CDR2 YYEEEE come from the germline V gene. The full variable domain, with the rest looked up from reference TRBV5-6 and TRBJ1-1, is DAGVTQSPTHLIKTRGQQVTLRCSPKSGHDTVSWYQQALGQGPQFIFQYYEEEERQRGNFPDRFSGHQFPNYSSELNVNALLLGDSALYLCASSLGEEGTEAFFGQGTRLTVV.

The chain employs TRBV6-6 and TRBJ2-7; TRBD2 matches 8 bases. V was clipped by 2 bases and J by 2 bases; unmatched bases: 5. CDR1 is MNHNY and CDR2 is SVGAGI in the germline V gene (reference sequence). The CDR3 is made up of 15 amino acids. The CDR3 DNA reads as TGTGCCAGCAGTTACGATTACGGGAGGGCCTACGAGCAGTACTTC. It yields the protein CASSYDYGRAYEQYF.

The V and J genes are TRBV6-1 and TRBJ2-1; TRBD2 matches 7 bases. The germline V gene has CDR1 MNHNS and CDR2 SASEGT. The CDR3 sequence is 15 residues long. J lost 4 bases, V lost 2 bases, and 5 bases had no gene match. The CDR3 coding sequence is TGTGCCAGCAGTGAAAGTCTAGCGGCTTACAATGAGCAGTTCTTC. It yields the protein CASSESLAAYNEQFF.

This clone was observed once. This chain connects TRBV14 to TRBJ2-7, with TRBD1 matching over 8 bases. CDR3 length equals 14 residues. Germline-derived CDR1 and CDR2 are SGHDN and FVKESK. With 4 bases clipped from V and 4 bases from J, the junction kept 6 bases outside the gene matches. CDR3 sequence reads: CASSRGTGLYEQYF. Written as DNA, the CDR3 is TGTGCCAGCAGCCGGGGGACAGGCCTTTACGAGCAGTACTTC. Variable domain in full (rest from reference TRBV14 and TRBJ2-7): EAGVTQFPSHSVIEKGQTVTLRCDPISGHDNLYWYRRVMGKEIKFLLHFVKESKQDESGMPNNRFLAERTGGTYSTLKVQPAELEDSGVYFCASSRGTGLYEQYFGPGTRLTVT.

This chain joins TRBV7-2 and TRBJ2-2; D not certain. This CDR3 contains 14 residues. Per the germline V gene, CDR1 is SGHTA and CDR2 is FQGNSA. Trimming cost V 7 bases and J 3 bases, with 12 bases left between them. The CDR3 DNA is TGTGCCAGCACACGAGCGAGTGACACCGGGGAGCTGTTTTTT. Translating it yields CASTRASDTGELFF.

This chain joins TRBV28 and TRBJ1-1; perhaps TRBD1 as D (5 bases). The CDR3 is made up of 14 amino acids. The germline gives CDR1 MDHEN, CDR2 SYDVKM. Trimming cost V 7 bases and J 10 bases, with 22 bases left between them. CDR3 coding DNA: TGTGCCAGCACCACCGGGGGTCCAGCTACCATAGCTTTCTTT. This codes for CASTTGGPATIAFF. Full variable domain (rest looked up from reference TRBV28 and TRBJ1-1): DVKVTQSSRYLVKRTGEKVFLECVQDMDHENMFWYRQDPGLGLRLIYFSYDVKMKEKGDIPEGYSVSREKKERFSLILESASTNQTSMYLCASTTGGPATIAFFGQGTRLTVV.

The chain links TRBV15 to TRBJ2-7, with 12 bases lining up with TRBD2. This CDR3 is built from 16 residues. J lost 3 bases, V lost 1 base, and 4 bases had no gene match. The germline CDR1 and CDR2 sequences are LNHNV and YYDKDF (reference sequence). CDR3 DNA sequence: TGTGCCACCAGCAGAGCCCGGACTAGCGGGAACTACGAGCAGTACTTC. This sequence encodes CATSRARTSGNYEQYF.

The V call is TRBV7-9, the J call TRBJ1-2; 7 positions match TRBD1. Unmatched junction bases numbered 9, after V lost 3 bases and J lost 5 bases. From germline, CDR1 is SEHNR and CDR2 FQNEAQ (reference sequence). CDR3 length: 15 residues. CDR3 amino acids: CASSLNRGLEYGYTF. Written as DNA, the CDR3 is TGTGCCAGCAGCTTGAACAGGGGACTTGAGTATGGCTACACCTTC.

The chain links TRBV28 to TRBJ2-4; 10 nucleotides match TRBD2. Losses at the gene ends were 6 bases for V and 6 bases for J; bases not matched to a gene: 8. The V gene's germline CDR1 is MDHEN and CDR2 SYDVKM. The CDR3 has 15 amino acids. Here the CDR3 reads CASSRAGGPVNIQYF. In DNA form, the CDR3 reads TGTGCCAGCAGCCGAGCGGGAGGGCCGGTAAACATTCAGTACTTC.

J is TRBJ1-4 and V is TRBV6-5; D remains ambiguous. Between the trimmed V and J ends, which lost 6 bases and 4 bases, there was a span of 9 bases. CDR1 is MNHEY, CDR2 SVGAGI, per germline. CDR3 length: 13 residues. CDR3 nucleotide sequence: TGTGCCAGCAGGAGGTTATTTAATGAAAAACTGTTTTTT. Protein product: CASRRLFNEKLFF.

The gene calls are TRBV11-2 and TRBJ1-1, with TRBD1 as a possible D gene (5 bases). V was clipped by 5 bases and J by 1 base, with 14 bases between them. Germline CDR1 SGHAT, CDR2 FQNNGV. The CDR3 extends over 15 amino acids. CDR3 coding DNA: TGTGCCAGCAGCCCTATCCAGGGTGGGAACACTGAAGCTTTCTTT. The encoded protein is CASSPIQGGNTEAFF.

The rearrangement joins TRBV5-4 to TRBJ1-1; D call uncertain. V gave up 0 bases and J gave up 1 base, with 7 bases separating them. This CDR3 comprises 14 residues. Germline V gene data show CDR1 as SGHNT and CDR2 as YYREEE (reference sequence). The CDR3 spells CASSLGAANTEAFF. DNA for the CDR3: TGTGCCAGCAGCTTGGGTGCGGCGAACACTGAAGCTTTCTTT.

The chain has TRBV18 and TRBJ2-2; weak D call: TRBD2 (6 bases). The CDR3 is 17 residues long. CDR1 and CDR2 (germline): KGHSH, LQKENI. Trimming stripped 5 bases from V and 0 bases from J, with 16 bases between. The CDR3 DNA reads TGTGCCAGCTCAACCTTCACGGCGGGAACGAACACCGGGGAGCTGTTTTTT. This sequence encodes CASSTFTAGTNTGELFF.

Only a few counts were recorded for this clone. Here the CDR3 DNA reads TGTGCCAGCAGCAATGGTCTAGCGGGAGAAGCTTCCGAAGAGACCCAGTACTTC. Its translation: CASSNGLAGEASEETQYF. The chain combines TRBV2 with TRBJ2-5, with 10 positions matching TRBD2. With V trimmed by 6 bases and J by 3 bases, 16 bases remained unmatched. This CDR3 comprises 18 residues. The germline gives CDR1 SNHLY, CDR2 FYNNEI.